The clone carrying this T cell receptor (beta chain) was observed many times. As yet, its antigen is unknown. The data were obtained in a study of regulatory T cells in long-lasting Graves disease. The CDR3 has 11 residues. V shed 2 bases and J shed 4 bases, with 2 bases lying between them. Germline-derived CDR1 and CDR2 are SNHLY and FYNNEI. Regarding time point: persistent/refractory GD, antithyroid drugs over 5 years with positive TRAb. PBMCs were the source of the RNA used for TCR sequencing. Graves' disease diagnosis followed American Thyroid Association guidelines. The TCR beta library used iRepertoire HTBI primers with Arm-PCR amplification of CDR3. TCRdb re-called the multiplex PCR reads through MiXCR, storing one row per CDR3 protein. The data contain a few hundred thousand distinct CDR3 sequences, approximately 25% of them singletons. Study-wide points: Repertoires from persistent disease leaned toward TRBV28, TRBJ1-2 and TRBJ2-5.

Here the sequenced sample was peripheral blood mononuclear cells (PBMCs), taken when the disease was refractory, from a patient treated with antithyroid drugs. The gene calls are TRBV2 and TRBJ2-5; D unresolved. This TCR was recovered from a woman aged 40 to 50 with Graves disease. CDR3 DNA: TGTGCCAGCAGTGAAAGAGAGACCCAGTACTTC. Translating gives CASSERETQYF.